Below are 7 T cell receptor beta chains sequenced from a single sample in a study of CD8 T cells in ankylosing spondylitis. For these TCRs, the target antigens are not known. TCRdb re-analysed the 5' RACE reads in MiXCR, keeping a single row per CDR3 protein. The sample includes around 140,000 distinct CDR3 sequences, approximately 17% of them seen just once. General study points: In ankylosing spondylitis blood, a motif of roughly eight highly homologous TCR beta variants appeared characteristic.

Sequencing was done on a sample of blood, either unsorted or a sorted T cell fraction (not recorded which). The source of these receptors is a male donor with ankylosing spondylitis.

This clonotype was recorded at least ten times. The V and J genes are TRBV27 and TRBJ1-5; 9 bases align to TRBD1. V was pared by 4 bases and J by 0 bases, with 10 bases of the junction left unmatched. CDR1 MNHEY and CDR2 SMNVEV come from the germline V gene (reference sequence). The CDR3 is made up of 18 amino acids. The CDR3 DNA follows: TGTGCCAGCAGTTCCGACGTGGGGACAGGGAATAGCAATCAGCCCCAGCATTTT. Translation: CASSSDVGTGNSNQPQHF.

This clonotype turned up a few times. The chain is built from TRBV27 and TRBJ2-1, with 7 bases that match TRBD2. V shed 6 bases, J shed 7 bases, and the junction held 6 bases outside the gene matches. Germline CDR1 MNHEY, CDR2 SMNVEV (reference sequence). The CDR3 sequence is 13 residues long. CDR3 protein: CASSPGGSNEQFF. The CDR3 DNA is TGTGCCAGCAGCCCGGGGGGAAGTAATGAGCAGTTCTTC.

This clonotype showed up just a few times. The chain has TRBV4-1 and TRBJ2-5, with D possibly being TRBD2 (6 bases). Trimming cost V 4 bases and J 1 base, with 13 bases left between them. This CDR3 has 15 amino acids. Germline V gene sequence: CDR1 MGHRA, CDR2 YSYEKL. CDR3 sequence reads: CASSRRLGTQETQYF. CDR3 sequence (DNA): TGCGCCAGCAGCCGAAGACTAGGGACCCAAGAGACCCAGTACTTC.

In this sample, this clonotype turned up a few times. V and J are TRBV24-1 and TRBJ1-2, with TRBD1 as a possible D gene (5 bases). The CDR3 has 16 amino acids. The V and J ends lost 4 bases and 1 base respectively, with 15 bases between them. CDR1 KGHDR and CDR2 SFDVKD come from the germline V gene. The CDR3 DNA reads as TGTGCCACCAGTGAGGCAGGGATGAAGGATAACTATGGCTACACCTTC. Protein: CATSEAGMKDNYGYTF.

This clonotype was recorded a few times. The gene calls are TRBV12-3 or TRBV12-4 and TRBJ2-1; 11 nucleotides match TRBD2. The CDR3 loop spans 15 amino acids. The trim removed 6 bases at V and 4 bases at J, leaving 5 bases unmatched. CDR3 sequence reads: CASRSSGRLYNEQFF. The CDR3 DNA is TGTGCCAGCAGGTCTAGCGGGAGGCTGTACAATGAGCAGTTCTTC.

This clonotype was seen a handful of times. The chain carries TRBV5-1 and TRBJ2-7; perhaps TRBD1 as D (6 bases). Germline CDR1 reads SGHRS; CDR2 reads YFSETQ. The V end was cut by 6 bases, the J end by 0 bases, with 7 bases between. The CDR3 spans 12 residues. The chain's CDR3 is CASMDSSYEQYF. The CDR3 DNA reads TGCGCCAGCATGGACAGCTCCTACGAGCAGTACTTC. Based on the CDR3 plus reference TRBV5-1 and TRBJ2-7, the full variable domain is KAGVTQTPRYLIKTRGQQVTLSCSPISGHRSVSWYQQTPGQGLQFLFEYFSETQRNKGNFPGRFSGRQFSNSRSEMNVSTLELGDSALYLCASMDSSYEQYFGPGTRLTVT.

This chain joins TRBV28 and TRBJ1-4; D perhaps matches TRBD1 (5 bases). Trimming left V 2 bases short and J 2 bases short, with 15 bases between. The CDR3 is 17 amino acids. Germline values: CDR1 MDHEN, CDR2 SYDVKM. CDR3 nucleotides: TGTGCCAGCAGTTTAGGGACCGAGTTTCTTACTAATGAAAAACTGTTTTTT. It codes for CASSLGTEFLTNEKLFF.